This TCR beta chain came from a study of OX40 agonist ivuxolimab in advanced cancers. Study-wide background: Ivuxolimab was administered intravenously to patients at 0.01 to 10 mg/kg every 2 weeks. Antecedent anti-PD-1, anti-PD-L1 or anti-CTLA-4 therapy was permissible, with roughly 36% having received some.

Study-wide points: The study found that CD8+ T cells averaged more expanded clones than CD4+.

A word on this clone: The target antigen is unknown.

Sequencing was performed with immunoSEQ multiplex PCR; in TCRdb, only in-frame clones are kept and a portion is missing. This sample has 80,000 to 95,000 clones, with about 90% found just once. The germline V gene has CDR1 ENHRY and CDR2 SYGVKD. The J segment lost 3 bases and the V segment lost 2 bases, leaving 1 base of the junction unmatched. This CDR3 contains 16 residues. The source of this sequence is an adult with an advanced solid tumor such as melanoma, head and neck, liver or kidney cancer. This sequence joins TRBV10-3 and TRBJ2-2; 12 bases are shared with TRBD2. Material: CD4+ or CD8+ T cells sorted from blood, obtained in a trial of the OX40 agonist ivuxolimab. The CDR3 bases are TGTGCCATCAGTGAGCTAGCGGGAGGGGACACCGGGGAGCTGTTTTTT. The encoded protein is CAISELAGGDTGELFF.